The 11 T cell receptor beta chains given below trace back to one sample, sequenced in a study of blood T cell repertoires in COVID-19. Generated by immunoSEQ multiplex PCR, the TCRdb table keeps only in-frame clones and is missing some. The data show around 240,000 clones, approximately 90% seen once. Sequenced material: PBMCs or T cells enriched from blood (not recorded which). The source of these receptors is a middle-aged man who had been exposed to COVID-19.

The chain couples TRBV28 to TRBJ1-4, with TRBD1 matching 12 bases. CDR3 size: 15 residues. CDR1 MDHEN and CDR2 SYDVKM come from the germline V gene. V lost 3 bases to trimming and J lost 9 bases; unmatched junction nucleotides: 5. Here the CDR3 reads CASSFLGTGGQKLFF. For the CDR3, the DNA is TGTGCCAGCAGTTTTCTAGGGACAGGGGGCCAAAAACTGTTTTTT.

This chain uses TRBV10-3 with TRBJ1-6, with D possibly TRBD1 on 6 matching bases. The V end lost 11 bases, the J end lost 7 bases, and 15 bases lay between the germline ends. Germline lookup yields CDR1 ENHRY and CDR2 SYGVKD. The CDR3 extends over 13 amino acids. The CDR3 protein is CAYHRDINSPLHF. As DNA, the CDR3 is TGTGCCTACCACCGGGACATAAATTCACCCCTCCACTTT.

As regards this clone: The sample contains more than one DNA sequence encoding this CDR3. This chain connects TRBV7-9 to TRBJ1-6; no reliable D call. CDR1 is SEHNR and CDR2 is FQNEAQ in the germline V gene (reference sequence). Trimming took 3 bases from V and 9 from J, leaving 6 bases between them. CDR3 length equals 12 residues. This CDR3 reads CASSFPGSPLHF. CDR3 bases: TGTGCCAGCAGCTTCCCGGGTTCACCCCTCCACTTT.

J is TRBJ1-5 and V is TRBV6-5; 9 positions match TRBD1. The junction had 3 bases not matched to a gene; V was cut back by 6 bases and J by 0 bases. The length of the CDR3 is 15 residues. Germline V gene data show CDR1 as MNHEY and CDR2 as SVGAGI. DNA for the CDR3: TGTGCCAGCAGACAGACAGGGGGTAGCAATCAGCCCCAGCATTTT. Its translation: CASRQTGGSNQPQHF.

The genes are TRBV28 and TRBJ2-5; possible D gene TRBD2, 6 bases. Germline V gene sequence: CDR1 MDHEN, CDR2 SYDVKM. V was trimmed by 9 bases and J by 5 bases, leaving 13 bases between them. The CDR3 is made up of 12 amino acids. CDR3 region: CASRGLGETQYF. In DNA, the CDR3 is TGTGCCAGTCGGGGGTTGGGCGAGACCCAGTACTTC.

The J gene is TRBJ2-1, the V gene TRBV7-6; 9 bases align to TRBD2. With V trimmed by 1 base and J by 6 bases, 4 bases remained unmatched. This CDR3 spans 15 amino acids. The germline V gene encodes CDR1 SGHVS and CDR2 FNYEAQ. CDR3: CASSLEQLAGNEQFF. CDR3 DNA sequence: TGTGCCAGCAGCTTAGAACAACTAGCGGGCAATGAGCAGTTCTTC.

The V gene is TRBV18, the J gene TRBJ2-3; D ambiguous. Germline lookup yields CDR1 KGHSH and CDR2 LQKENI. The CDR3 length is 13 residues. V lost 3 bases to trimming and J lost 4 bases, with 8 bases between them. The CDR3, as DNA: TGTGCCAGCTCACCCCCAGGTTCAGATACGCAGTATTTT. It encodes CASSPPGSDTQYF.

The rearrangement links TRBV30 to TRBJ1-5; D possibly corresponds to TRBD1 (5 bases). The CDR3 consists of 13 residues. With 3 bases removed from V and 1 base from J, the gap between germline ends came to 7 bases. The germline V gene encodes CDR1 GTSNPN and CDR2 SVGIG (reference sequence). The CDR3 is CAWSGHSNQPQHF. The CDR3 nucleotides are TGTGCCTGGAGCGGACACAGCAATCAGCCCCAGCATTTT.

V and J are TRBV10-2 and TRBJ1-5; D uncertain. The CDR3 sequence is 15 residues long. Trimming took 4 bases from V and 0 from J, leaving 10 bases between them. Per the germline V gene, CDR1 is WSHSY and CDR2 is SAAADI. Here the CDR3 reads CASSVGTNSNQPQHF. CDR3 nucleotide sequence: TGCGCCAGCAGTGTCGGTACCAATAGCAATCAGCCCCAGCATTTT.

J is TRBJ1-5 and V is TRBV3-1 (or the pseudogene TRBV3-2); a weak D match, TRBD1 (5 bases). The CDR3 covers 16 residues. The germline gives CDR1 LGHDT, CDR2 YNNKEL (reference sequence). Deletions cut 0 bases from V and 0 bases from J, with 9 bases between. The CDR3 spells CASSQDSGASNQPQHF. The CDR3 coding sequence is TGTGCCAGCAGCCAAGACTCTGGGGCTAGCAATCAGCCCCAGCATTTT.

The count of this clone is one. The CDR3 nucleotides read TGTGCCAGCAGCTTACTTACTAGCGGGAGACATACGCAGTATTTT. Translating it yields CASSLLTSGRHTQYF. The chain employs TRBV7-2 and TRBJ2-3; 11 bases line up with TRBD2. In germline, CDR1 is SGHTA, CDR2 FQGNSA. V lost 2 bases and J lost 7; bases outside the gene matches: 5. The CDR3 has 15 amino acids.